One sample yielded the 12 T cell receptor beta chains listed below, sequenced in a study of blood T cell repertoires in COVID-19. The data were produced by immunoSEQ multiplex PCR, yet TCRdb's version contains in-frame clones alone and is incomplete. The data show some 150,000 clones, 65% to 85% seen once. The source material was PBMCs or T cells enriched from blood (not recorded which). All receptors come from a woman in her forties or fifties who had been exposed to COVID-19.

V and J are TRBV19 and TRBJ2-1; 7 nucleotides line up with TRBD1. V shed 7 bases, J shed 9 bases, and the junction held 6 bases outside the gene matches. In germline, CDR1 is LNHDA, CDR2 SQIVND (reference sequence). The CDR3 spans 12 residues. In DNA form, the CDR3 reads TGTGCCAGTAAAACAGGGGCGATTGAGCAGTTCTTC. This encodes CASKTGAIEQFF.

The V and J genes are TRBV28 and TRBJ1-1, with D possibly being TRBD1 (5 bases). In germline, CDR1 is MDHEN, CDR2 SYDVKM. The CDR3 is 13 residues long. The V gene lost 4 bases and the J gene lost 5 bases, with 11 bases spanning the gap. CDR3 sequence: CASSSQGRTEAFF. Written as DNA, the CDR3 is TGTGCCAGCAGTTCGCAGGGTAGAACTGAAGCTTTCTTT.

The chain combines TRBV29-1 with TRBJ2-7; TRBD1 matches at 10 bases. Trimming at V came to 4 bases and at J to 3 bases, leaving 9 bases not matched to a gene. The CDR3 covers 15 residues. CDR1 and CDR2 (germline): SQVTM, ANQGSEA. The CDR3 DNA sequence: TGCAGCGTTGTCCGACCGGGGACAGGGGTCTACGAGCAGTACTTC. Translation: CSVVRPGTGVYEQYF.

This clone was seen only a few times. The chain employs TRBV12-2 and TRBJ1-2; the DNA was not used to check the table's D call, TRBD1. TRBV12-2 is designated a pseudogene. The CDR3 extends over 15 amino acids. CDR3 protein: CASRLVSRTDYGYTF. The DNA of the CDR3 is TGTGCAAGTCGCTTAGTGTCGCGGACAGACTATGGCTACACCTTC.

The V and J genes are TRBV10-3 and TRBJ2-3, with 7 bases aligning to TRBD1. This CDR3 has 16 amino acids. V lost 6 bases to trimming and J lost 1 base; unmatched junction nucleotides: 10. Germline-derived CDR1 and CDR2 are ENHRY and SYGVKD. CDR3 loop: CAIRPRDRGRTDTQYF. The CDR3 region has the DNA TGTGCCATCAGGCCCCGGGACAGAGGTCGCACAGATACGCAGTATTTT.

This chain connects TRBV9 to TRBJ1-2; D remains ambiguous. CDR3 size: 12 residues. Between the trimmed V and J ends, which lost 0 bases and 5 bases, there was a span of 5 bases. CDR1 is SGDLS, CDR2 YYNGEE, per germline. The CDR3 loop reads CASSVGEYGYTF. The CDR3 bases are TGTGCCAGCAGCGTAGGAGAGTATGGCTACACCTTC.

The genes are TRBV4-3 and TRBJ2-7; possibly TRBD1 for D (6 bases). The length of the CDR3 is 15 residues. V was cut by 3 bases and J by 2 bases, with 14 bases left in between. Germline V CDR1 and CDR2: LGHNA, YSLEER. CDR3 sequence (DNA): TGCGCCAGCAGCCAGTCGCTAGGACAGCCCTACGAGCAGTACTTC. Its translation: CASSQSLGQPYEQYF.

The chain has TRBV6-5 and TRBJ1-3; 11 bases fit TRBD1. Germline V gene sequence: CDR1 MNHEY, CDR2 SVGAGI. The V segment lost 6 bases and the J segment 2 bases; nucleotides outside the gene matches: 3. The CDR3 totals 15 residues. The CDR3 region is CASRRGQGAGNTIYF. As DNA, the CDR3 is TGTGCCAGCAGACGGGGACAGGGGGCTGGAAACACCATATATTTT.

In DNA form, the CDR3 reads TGCGCCAGCAGCCCCGGACAGGGGACCTATGGCTACACCTTC. As protein: CASSPGQGTYGYTF. V gene TRBV5-1 combines with J gene TRBJ1-2, with 9 bases matching TRBD1. CDR3 size: 14 residues. The junction had 5 bases not matched to a gene; V was cut back by 4 bases and J by 4 bases. Germline CDR1 and CDR2: SGHRS and YFSETQ.

The genes are TRBV3-1 (or the pseudogene TRBV3-2) and TRBJ2-7; tentatively, D is TRBD2 (6 bases). This CDR3 has 14 amino acids. Germline CDR1 LGHDT, CDR2 YNNKEL (reference sequence). V was cut by 1 base and J by 6 bases, with 13 bases left in between. CDR3 sequence (DNA): TGTGCCAGCAGCCAAGGGGCGGGGATGAGCGAGCAGTACTTC. Amino acid sequence: CASSQGAGMSEQYF.

The chain joins TRBV9 to TRBJ1-2, with D possibly matching TRBD1 (6 bases). CDR1 and CDR2 (germline): SGDLS, YYNGEE. V gave up 4 bases and J gave up 4 bases, with 11 bases separating them. The CDR3 contains 13 residues. CDR3 amino acids: CASSTPGVYGYTF. Here the CDR3 DNA reads TGTGCCAGCAGCACCCCAGGGGTCTATGGCTACACCTTC.

This chain joins TRBV6-5 and TRBJ2-7; possible D gene TRBD2, 5 bases. The CDR3 loop spans 14 amino acids. V lost 7 bases and J lost 0, with 13 bases in between. The germline gives CDR1 MNHEY, CDR2 SVGAGI. For the CDR3, the DNA is TGTGCCAGCACCGCGGGTCCGAACTCCTACGAGCAGTACTTC. Protein product: CASTAGPNSYEQYF.